The 8 T cell receptor beta chains reported below all come from one sample, sequenced in a study of T cells after yellow fever vaccination. TCRdb reprocessed the 5' RACE reads with MiXCR, giving one entry per CDR3 protein. The sample includes more than 65,000 distinct CDR3 sequences, approximately 6.2% of them seen just once. The sample was CD4+ T cells sorted from PBMCs, taken approximately 16 days after the first yellow fever vaccination. These receptors all come from a man between 18 and 35 years old who received the YFV17D yellow fever vaccine.

This clonotype was counted at least ten times. CDR3 amino acids: CAYSRDRGNTGELFF. CDR3 nucleotides: TGTGCCTACTCCAGGGACAGGGGGAACACCGGGGAGCTGTTTTTT. The V and J genes are TRBV30 and TRBJ2-2; 10 bases line up with TRBD1. CDR1 and CDR2 (germline): GTSNPN, SVGIG (reference sequence). The J segment lost 1 base and the V segment lost 7 bases, leaving 6 bases of the junction unmatched. CDR3 length equals 15 residues.

This clonotype has at least ten counts. This sequence joins TRBV6-5 and TRBJ2-5; 9 nucleotides line up with TRBD2. With 7 bases clipped from V and 9 bases from J, the junction kept 15 bases outside the gene matches. In germline, CDR1 is MNHEY, CDR2 SVGAGI. There are 15 residues in the CDR3. CDR3 sequence: CASTQNGGGALPQYF. The DNA of the CDR3 is TGTGCCAGCACCCAAAACGGCGGGGGGGCCCTCCCCCAGTACTTC.

A few counts support this clonotype. The chain couples TRBV7-9 to TRBJ2-3; D assignment may be TRBD1 or TRBD2 (6 bases each). This CDR3 is 15 amino acids long. Germline CDR1 SEHNR, CDR2 FQNEAQ (reference sequence). Trimming left V 1 base short and J 2 bases short, with 10 bases between. As DNA, the CDR3 is TGTGCCAGCAGCTTAGTGGAGGGACACACAGATACGCAGTATTTT. This codes for CASSLVEGHTDTQYF.

This clonotype was picked up a small number of times. This chain links TRBV4-1 with TRBJ1-1; D might be TRBD1 (5 bases). The CDR3 is 18 residues long. Trimming left V 1 base short and J 5 bases short, with 23 bases between. The V gene's germline CDR1 is MGHRA and CDR2 YSYEKL. The CDR3 loop is CASSQVGGPGGVGTEAFF. The CDR3, as DNA: TGCGCCAGCAGCCAAGTCGGTGGCCCGGGAGGGGTAGGGACTGAAGCTTTCTTT.

This clonotype has ten or more counts. The J gene is TRBJ1-2, the V gene TRBV20-1; 8 bases map to TRBD1. Looked up from germline, CDR1 is DFQATT and CDR2 is SNEGSKA (reference sequence). V shed 5 bases, J shed 0 bases, and the junction held 2 bases outside the gene matches. The length of the CDR3 is 13 residues. The DNA of the CDR3 is TGCAGTGCTTCGGACAGGGCTAACTATGGCTACACCTTC. Protein sequence: CSASDRANYGYTF.

Many counts were recorded for this clonotype. The rearrangement joins TRBV5-1 to TRBJ2-3; perhaps D is TRBD1 or TRBD2 (6 bases each). V lost 4 bases, J lost 2 bases, and 20 bases lay in between. Germline V gene sequence: CDR1 SGHRS, CDR2 YFSETQ. The CDR3 spans 17 residues. The CDR3 here is CASSSLWGAHDTDTQYF. The CDR3 bases are TGCGCCAGCAGCAGCTTATGGGGGGCGCACGACACAGATACGCAGTATTTT. The full variable domain, with the rest looked up from reference TRBV5-1 and TRBJ2-3, is KAGVTQTPRYLIKTRGQQVTLSCSPISGHRSVSWYQQTPGQGLQFLFEYFSETQRNKGNFPGRFSGRQFSNSRSEMNVSTLELGDSALYLCASSSLWGAHDTDTQYFGPGTRLTVL.

CDR3 loop: CAITAPGGKYEQYF. The CDR3 DNA sequence: TGTGCCATCACTGCCCCGGGGGGGAAATACGAGCAGTACTTC. The gene calls are TRBV10-3 and TRBJ2-7; 8 nucleotides match TRBD2. Germline trimming cut 7 bases from V and 4 bases from J; bases unmatched to any gene: 9. This CDR3 region has 14 residues. Germline lookup yields CDR1 ENHRY and CDR2 SYGVKD.

This clonotype occurred many times. The rearrangement links TRBV20-1 to TRBJ1-5, with D possibly matching TRBD1 (5 bases). Between the trimmed V and J ends, which lost 2 bases and 6 bases, there was a span of 17 bases. The CDR3 contains 15 residues. Germline V gene data show CDR1 as DFQATT and CDR2 as SNEGSKA (reference sequence). CDR3 residues: CSARTGRVIGQPQHF. CDR3 nucleotides: TGCAGTGCTAGAACGGGACGGGTGATAGGTCAGCCCCAGCATTTT.